Below, 19 T cell receptor beta chains from the same sample are listed, as sequenced in a study of blood T cell repertoires in COVID-19. The method was immunoSEQ multiplex PCR; TCRdb's version includes in-frame clones alone and lacks a portion of them. The table has a few hundred thousand clones, around 89% seen once. The sequencing input was PBMCs or T cells enriched from blood (not recorded which). The source is a man aged 18 to 29 who had recovered from COVID-19.

The chain carries TRBV6-1 and TRBJ1-6, with 8 bases identical to TRBD1. Trimming at V came to 0 bases and at J to 10 bases, leaving 5 bases not matched to a gene. CDR1 is MNHNS and CDR2 is SASEGT in the germline V gene. The CDR3 totals 15 residues. The CDR3 loop reads CASSEASGDRSPLHF. CDR3 DNA: TGTGCCAGCAGTGAAGCGTCCGGGGACAGGTCACCCCTCCACTTT.

The rearrangement joins TRBV7-6 to TRBJ1-3; D may be TRBD1 (5 bases). V lost 5 bases to trimming and J lost 0 bases, with 17 bases between them. The length of the CDR3 is 17 residues. Germline lookup yields CDR1 SGHVS and CDR2 FNYEAQ. The CDR3 here is CASSRGTGRLSGNTIYF. CDR3 DNA: TGTGCCAGCAGCCGAGGTACAGGACGTCTCTCTGGAAACACCATATATTTT. The variable domain in full, with the rest retrieved from reference TRBV7-6 and TRBJ1-3, is GAGVSQSPRYKVTKRGQDVALRCDPISGHVSLYWYRQALGQGPEFLTYFNYEAQQDKSGLPNDRFSAERPEGSISTLTIQRTEQRDSAMYRCASSRGTGRLSGNTIYFGEGSWLTVV.

The V gene is TRBV9, the J gene TRBJ1-2; unclear D gene. The germline V and J ends were trimmed by 5 bases and 2 bases, with 7 bases remaining between them. CDR1 SGDLS and CDR2 YYNGEE come from the germline V gene. CDR3 length equals 12 residues. Written as DNA, the CDR3 is TGTGCCAGCAGTCCACACAACTATGGCTACACCTTC. It translates to CASSPHNYGYTF.

V gene TRBV4-1 combines with J gene TRBJ2-1; the match to TRBD2 covers 10 bases. The CDR3 has 16 amino acids. Germline CDR1 is MGHRA and CDR2 is YSYEKL. V shed 5 bases and J 7 bases; nucleotides not matched to a gene: 11. CDR3 DNA: TGCGCCAGCAGCACTCAAGGGGGACTAGCGTGGAATGAGCAGTTCTTC. Amino acid sequence: CASSTQGGLAWNEQFF.

In this sample, this clone turned up a few times. The sample has other DNA sequences that encode this CDR3 too. V usage is TRBV6-5 and J usage is TRBJ1-5, with D perhaps matching TRBD1 (5 bases). The CDR3 totals 14 residues. CDR1 and CDR2 (germline): MNHEY, SVGAGI. V gave up 2 bases and J gave up 4 bases, with 9 bases separating them. In nucleotides, the CDR3 is TGTGCCAGCAGTTACGGGCAGGGTAATCAGCCCCAGCATTTT. It is translated as CASSYGQGNQPQHF.

The chain recombines TRBV2 with TRBJ2-3; D perhaps matches TRBD2 (6 bases). Trimming took off 7 bases at V and 2 bases at J, with 10 bases between the two ends. Germline values: CDR1 SNHLY, CDR2 FYNNEI. This CDR3 has 13 residues. DNA for the CDR3: TGTGCCAGCACGGGGACTTACACAGATACGCAGTATTTT. Translating it yields CASTGTYTDTQYF.

This sequence joins TRBV6-6 and TRBJ2-3, with 8 nucleotides matching TRBD2. The CDR3 has 17 residues. After removal of 5 bases from V and 6 bases from J, the junction contained 16 bases not matched to a gene. The germline V gene has CDR1 MNHNY and CDR2 SVGAGI (reference sequence). CDR3 nucleotides: TGTGCCAGCAGTCCGCGAACTAGCGGAGGGGGGGTTGATACGCAGTATTTT. This gives the protein CASSPRTSGGGVDTQYF.

The rearrangement joins TRBV28 to TRBJ2-5, with TRBD1 as a possible D gene (6 bases). The CDR3 is 14 residues long. Between the trimmed V and J ends, which lost 6 bases and 4 bases, there was a span of 15 bases. The germline V gene has CDR1 MDHEN and CDR2 SYDVKM. The CDR3 sequence: CASRDRLTLETQYF. In DNA, the CDR3 is TGTGCCAGCAGGGACAGACTCACTTTAGAGACCCAGTACTTC.

The chain links TRBV27 to TRBJ2-5; 13 bases fit TRBD2. This CDR3 has 18 amino acids. The germline V gene has CDR1 MNHEY and CDR2 SMNVEV (reference sequence). Trimming removed 6 bases from V and 4 bases from J; junction bases left unmatched: 14. CDR3 in DNA: TGTGCCAGCAGGCGGACTAGCGGGAGTGTTGAGATTGGAGAGACCCAGTACTTC. Encoded protein: CASRRTSGSVEIGETQYF.

The CDR3 loop is CASSSGQVNTEAFF. CDR3 sequence (DNA): TGTGCCAGCAGTTCGGGACAGGTAAACACTGAAGCTTTCTTT. This chain links TRBV6-2 or TRBV6-3 with TRBJ1-1, with 8 bases lining up with TRBD1. Unmatched junction bases numbered 3, after V lost 4 bases and J lost 2 bases. The germline V gene encodes CDR1 MNHEY and CDR2 SVGEGT. The CDR3 runs to 14 residues.

Regarding this clone: Other DNA sequences in this specimen translate into the identical CDR3. The V call is TRBV6-5, the J call TRBJ2-5; 11 nucleotides agree with TRBD2. This CDR3 is built from 14 residues. Germline V gene lookup returns CDR1 MNHEY and CDR2 SVGAGI. The ends lost 5 bases at V and 5 bases at J; junction bases unmatched: 4. The CDR3 coding sequence is TGTGCCAGCAGTCCTAGCGGGGGGTATGAGACCCAGTACTTC. It codes for CASSPSGGYETQYF.

In nucleotides, the CDR3 is TGTGCCAGCAGTTCCCAGGGAAATCAGCCCCAGCATTTT. Translating gives CASSSQGNQPQHF. The V gene is TRBV2, the J gene TRBJ1-5, with D maybe TRBD1 (5 bases). Germline-derived CDR1 and CDR2 are SNHLY and FYNNEI. V was shortened by 5 bases and J by 4 bases, with 9 bases between the two germline ends. The CDR3 extends over 13 amino acids.

V gene TRBV28 combines with J gene TRBJ1-4, with a weak D call TRBD1 (5 bases). The germline gives CDR1 MDHEN, CDR2 SYDVKM. V was cut by 4 bases and J by 7 bases, with 16 bases left in between. The CDR3 runs to 15 residues. The CDR3 DNA is TGTGCCAGCAGTTCTCCCTTGGGGGGGGGTGAAAAACTGTTTTTT. Protein: CASSSPLGGGEKLFF.

The V call is TRBV7-2, the J call TRBJ2-7; D is possibly TRBD2 (5 bases). Trimming took 5 bases from V and 3 from J, leaving 11 bases between them. CDR3 length: 13 residues. The germline gives CDR1 SGHTA, CDR2 FQGNSA. CDR3 in DNA: TGTGCCAGCAGCGGAAGTGGACTCTACGAGCAGTACTTC. As protein: CASSGSGLYEQYF.

A word on this clone: The germline gene is not matched at one end of the junction; a read error may be the cause. The chain combines TRBV13 with TRBJ2-7, with TRBD1 matching over 10 bases. Germline V CDR1 and CDR2: PRHDT, FYEKMQ (reference sequence). The CDR3 is 14 residues long. The CDR3 reads CASSVGTGVGEQYF. As DNA, the CDR3 is TGTGCCAGCAGCGTAGGGACAGGGGTGGGGGAGCAGTACTTC.

The gene calls are TRBV11-3 and TRBJ2-3; weak D call: TRBD2 (7 bases). Germline V gene sequence: CDR1 SGHNT, CDR2 YENEEA. Trimming stripped 5 bases from V and 3 bases from J, with 15 bases between. The CDR3 is 15 amino acids. CDR3 residues: CASSPGGLYTDTQYF. In nucleotides, the CDR3 is TGTGCCAGCAGCCCGGGGGGCCTCTATACAGATACGCAGTATTTT.

The gene calls are TRBV10-3 and TRBJ2-1; 12 nucleotides agree with TRBD2. CDR1 is ENHRY, CDR2 SYGVKD, per germline. CDR3 length equals 15 residues. The CDR3 sequence: CAGGASGRAPNEQFF. For the CDR3, the DNA is TGTGCAGGTGGGGCTAGCGGGAGGGCCCCCAATGAGCAGTTCTTC.

The J gene is TRBJ2-1, the V gene TRBV6-5; weak D call: TRBD2 (5 bases). The CDR3 has 11 residues. V was clipped by 5 bases and J by 7 bases, with 6 bases between them. Germline V gene lookup returns CDR1 MNHEY and CDR2 SVGAGI. CDR3 coding DNA: TGTGCCAGCAGTCCGGGGAATGAGCAGTTCTTC. Its protein product is CASSPGNEQFF.

This chain connects TRBV18 to TRBJ2-3, with D possibly TRBD1 on 6 matching bases. Per germline, CDR1 KGHSH and CDR2 LQKENI. CDR3 length equals 14 residues. Between the trimmed V and J ends, which lost 2 bases and 2 bases, there was a span of 8 bases. The CDR3 region is CASSPGTPTDTQYF. CDR3 nucleotides: TGTGCCAGCTCACCAGGGACACCCACAGATACGCAGTATTTT.